The clone carrying this T cell receptor beta chain came up many times. Antigen unknown. TCR alpha and beta CDR3 regions were amplified from RNA using iRepertoire nested multiplex PCR. Tissue mRNA or PBMC total RNA, about 90-450 ng, went into one-step reverse transcription and amplification. MiXCR was run by TCRdb on the multiplex PCR reads, yielding one entry per CDR3 protein. The sample gives 95,000 to 110,000 distinct CDR3 sequences, around 28% of which show up once; 44% is in the top ten. This sample was included in a study of glioma-infiltrating T cells. The study, taken as a whole, reports: CDR3 overlap between tissue and blood was very small. Above-expected tissue-blood divergence occurred in all gliomas, most in low-grade ones.

In germline, CDR1 is SGDLS, CDR2 YYNGEE. The CDR3 runs 14 residues. With V trimmed by 0 bases and J by 3 bases, 1 base remained unmatched. The chain couples TRBV9 to TRBJ1-1; 8 bases line up with TRBD1. The TCR sequence derives from a human donor with low-grade glioma or glioblastoma, undergoing nonglioma brain surgery, or in good health (not recorded which). The source material was glioma tissue, nonneoplastic brain tissue, or PBMCs (not recorded which). The CDR3 loop reads CASSVEQGDTEAFF. The DNA for the CDR3 is TGTGCCAGCAGCGTAGAACAGGGGGACACTGAAGCTTTCTTT.